These 20 T cell receptor beta chains share one sample of origin, sequenced in a study of blood T cell repertoires in COVID-19. Produced via immunoSEQ multiplex PCR; TCRdb's table is partial and in-frame only. This sample has over 35,000 clones, with approximately 78% found just once. The sequenced sample was peripheral blood. The receptors were gathered from a man in his fifties or sixties with acute or convalescent COVID-19.

This clone was seen more than once but under ten times. V usage is TRBV27 and J usage is TRBJ2-7, with TRBD2 as a possible D gene (6 bases). The CDR3 is 14 amino acids. V was cut by 5 bases and J by 2 bases, with 13 bases left in between. CDR1 is MNHEY, CDR2 SMNVEV, per germline (reference sequence). CDR3 amino acids: CASSPVLAAYEQYF. The CDR3 DNA sequence: TGTGCCAGCAGTCCGGTTTTAGCGGCCTACGAGCAGTACTTC.

The rearrangement uses TRBV11-3 and TRBJ1-3; D is perhaps TRBD1 (6 bases). Deletions cut 5 bases from V and 4 bases from J, with 9 bases between. The CDR3 covers 13 residues. Germline V CDR1 and CDR2: SGHNT, YENEEA. CDR3 in amino acids: CASSRTVGNTIYF. In DNA, the CDR3 is TGTGCCAGCAGCCGGACAGTGGGAAACACCATATATTTT.

In nucleotides, the CDR3 is TGTGCCAGCACCTCACTAGACAGGGTCCAAGAGACCCAGTACTTC. Residues: CASTSLDRVQETQYF. The chain is built from TRBV6-5 and TRBJ2-5; 7 nucleotides line up with TRBD1. The CDR3 is 15 amino acids. The J segment lost 1 base and the V segment lost 7 bases, leaving 9 bases of the junction unmatched. Germline CDR1 reads MNHEY; CDR2 reads SVGAGI.

V gene TRBV19 combines with J gene TRBJ2-4; D gene unclear. Trimming shortened V by 5 bases and J by 0 bases, and 5 bases separated the two germline ends. The germline V gene encodes CDR1 LNHDA and CDR2 SQIVND (reference sequence). The CDR3 is 13 residues long. The CDR3 sequence: CASSERAKNIQYF. As DNA, the CDR3 is TGTGCCAGTAGTGAGAGAGCCAAAAACATTCAGTACTTC.

The chain uses TRBV12-3 or TRBV12-4 and TRBJ2-1; D is unclear. Trimming pared 3 bases from V and 10 bases from J, leaving 13 bases between. This CDR3 contains 13 residues. As DNA, the CDR3 is TGTGCCAGCAGTTTCACGCCCAGGCCCGAGCAGTTCTTC. Protein sequence: CASSFTPRPEQFF.

The chain combines TRBV18 with TRBJ2-7; 10 positions agree with TRBD2. The trim removed 3 bases at V and 6 bases at J, leaving 8 bases unmatched. The CDR3 totals 15 residues. CDR1 KGHSH and CDR2 LQKENI come from the germline V gene. This CDR3 reads CASSPKAGGPSEQYF. The CDR3 bases are TGTGCCAGCTCACCCAAAGCGGGAGGGCCCTCCGAGCAGTACTTC.

The chain combines TRBV10-3 with TRBJ2-7, with 12 positions matching TRBD1. Germline-derived CDR1 and CDR2 are ENHRY and SYGVKD. With V trimmed by 2 bases and J by 3 bases, 5 bases remained unmatched. The CDR3 is 16 amino acids. The CDR3 loop is CAISEAGTGGRYEQYF. In DNA, the CDR3 is TGTGCCATCAGTGAGGCTGGGACAGGGGGCCGCTACGAGCAGTACTTC.

The chain links TRBV5-1 to TRBJ2-1; 9 bases are a match to TRBD1. Germline CDR1 is SGHRS and CDR2 is YFSETQ. Trimming removed 4 bases from V and 6 bases from J; junction bases left unmatched: 11. This CDR3 region has 16 residues. Here the CDR3 DNA reads TGCGCCAGCAGCCCTACCGGGACAGGGCAAGTCAATGAGCAGTTCTTC. It is translated as CASSPTGTGQVNEQFF.

The rearrangement uses TRBV4-2 and TRBJ2-7; 7 nucleotides line up with TRBD2. CDR3 length: 17 amino acids. V dropped 2 bases and J dropped 0; count of bases not matched to a gene: 10. Germline CDR1 LGHNA, CDR2 YNFKEQ. CDR3 residues: CASSQSGGSYSSYEQYF. CDR3 coding DNA: TGTGCCAGCAGCCAATCCGGGGGGTCTTATAGCTCCTACGAGCAGTACTTC.

The genes are TRBV6-5 and TRBJ2-7; D is undetermined. This CDR3 contains 15 residues. Trimming pared 0 bases from V and 2 bases from J, leaving 11 bases between. Germline V gene sequence: CDR1 MNHEY, CDR2 SVGAGI. The CDR3 region has the DNA TGTGCCAGCAGTTACTCGAGTTTTTTGCCCTACGAGCAGTACTTC. This encodes CASSYSSFLPYEQYF.

This clone was detected only a few times. This chain connects TRBV27 to TRBJ2-3, with D perhaps TRBD1 (6 bases). This CDR3 has 13 amino acids. With 6 bases removed from V and 10 bases from J, the gap between germline ends came to 17 bases. Looked up from germline, CDR1 is MNHEY and CDR2 is SMNVEV (reference sequence). The CDR3 loop reads CASRRAGEFAQYF. CDR3 DNA sequence: TGTGCCAGCAGAAGGGCAGGGGAATTTGCGCAGTATTTT.

This clone was seen only a few times. This rearrangement joins TRBV7-2 to TRBJ1-1; D is ambiguous. The germline CDR1 and CDR2 sequences are SGHTA and FQGNSA. The CDR3 consists of 13 residues. With 0 bases removed from V and 2 bases from J, the gap between germline ends came to 4 bases. DNA of the CDR3: TGTGCCAGCAGCTTAGCGACTAACACTGAAGCTTTCTTT. It translates to CASSLATNTEAFF.

In DNA, the CDR3 is TGTGCCACCGGGGCGGGAGGGCCCACCGGGGAGCTGTTTTTT. Amino acid sequence: CATGAGGPTGELFF. The genes are TRBV15 and TRBJ2-2, with 9 positions matching TRBD2. J gave up 4 bases and V 8 bases, and 5 bases lay outside the gene matches. Germline-derived CDR1 and CDR2 are LNHNV and YYDKDF (reference sequence). CDR3 length: 14 amino acids.

The rearrangement uses TRBV11-2 and TRBJ2-6; D might be TRBD1 (5 bases). Germline loops: CDR1 SGHAT, CDR2 FQNNGV. Trimming pared 2 bases from V and 1 base from J, leaving 9 bases between. The CDR3 sequence is 16 residues long. The DNA for the CDR3 is TGTGCCAGCAGCTTAATGGGGCAATCTGGGGCCAACGTCCTGACTTTC. Translation: CASSLMGQSGANVLTF.

The rearrangement uses TRBV5-1 and TRBJ2-7, with TRBD2 identical over 13 bases. Germline-derived CDR1 and CDR2 are SGHRS and YFSETQ. The CDR3 loop spans 17 amino acids. V shed 0 bases and J 4 bases; nucleotides not matched to a gene: 7. CDR3 bases: TGCGCCAGCAGCTTGGGACTAGCGGGAGGTCTGCTGTACGAGCAGTACTTC. It yields the protein CASSLGLAGGLLYEQYF.

This clone was detected a few times. The V gene is TRBV11-2, the J gene TRBJ1-3; a possible D gene is TRBD1 (6 bases). The CDR3 contains 14 residues. V lost 8 bases and J 2 bases, leaving 13 bases between the germline ends. In germline, CDR1 is SGHAT, CDR2 FQNNGV. Here the CDR3 reads CASQTGTTGNTIYF. CDR3 nucleotides: TGTGCCAGCCAAACCGGGACAACTGGAAACACCATATATTTT.

The chain has TRBV6-2 or TRBV6-3 and TRBJ2-7, with D hard to call. The V gene lost 0 bases and the J gene lost 4 bases, with 16 bases spanning the gap. The germline V gene has CDR1 MNHEY and CDR2 SVGEGT. This CDR3 spans 16 amino acids. CDR3 DNA sequence: TGTGCCAGCAGTTACTCGCGGTTGAAGCAGAAATACGAGCAGTACTTC. Translation gives CASSYSRLKQKYEQYF.

The chain uses TRBV5-6 and TRBJ2-7, with D possibly TRBD1 on 5 matching bases. The CDR3 totals 14 residues. Germline assignment: CDR1 SGHDT and CDR2 YYEEEE. V dropped 0 bases and J dropped 3 bases, with 10 bases sitting between them. The chain's CDR3 is CASSLGGNHYEQYF. The CDR3 nucleotides read TGTGCCAGCAGCTTGGGGGGCAACCACTACGAGCAGTACTTC.

This clone has a single count. CDR3 residues: CASSQLGELFF. The CDR3 DNA sequence: TGTGCCAGCAGCCAGTTAGGGGAGCTGTTTTTT. The chain links TRBV3-1 (or the pseudogene TRBV3-2) to TRBJ2-2, with no clear D. Germline V CDR1 and CDR2: LGHDT, YNNKEL (reference sequence). This CDR3 has 11 residues. The V end was cut by 3 bases, the J end by 8 bases, with 4 bases between.

This chain uses TRBV19 with TRBJ2-1, with 14 bases aligning to TRBD2. Losses at the gene ends were 10 bases for V and 3 bases for J; bases not matched to a gene: 11. Germline V gene sequence: CDR1 LNHDA, CDR2 SQIVND (reference sequence). CDR3 length equals 17 residues. The CDR3 loop reads CATSGTSGRIFYNEQFF. DNA of the CDR3: TGTGCCACTTCCGGGACTAGCGGGAGAATATTCTACAATGAGCAGTTCTTC.